A selection of T cell receptor beta chains follows, all from one sample in a study of CD4 T cells in relation to SARS-CoV-2 and coronaviruses. Sequenced by immunoSEQ multiplex PCR; TCRdb stores in-frame clones only, minus some. There are tens of thousands of clones in the sample; approximately 95% occur only once, and approximately 0.21% lies in the top ten. The specimen sequenced was naive CD4+ T cells from PBMCs. These receptors were obtained from a human donor in good health. CDR3s include the opening cysteine and the closing phenylalanine or tryptophan. The order of the fields is D gene, clone size, V gene, J gene, CDR3 protein, CDR3 DNA. The D gene is left open where the match is weak. Clone size appears in some rows only: once, few, many, or a class for an expanded clone.

d_gene: .; abundance: .; v_gene: TRBV6-5; j_gene: TRBJ2-3; CDR3aa: CASRATDTQYF; CDR3nt: TGTGCCAGCAGAGCCACAGATACGCAGTATTTT
d_gene: TRBD2; abundance: .; v_gene: TRBV2; j_gene: TRBJ2-1; CDR3aa: CASESTSGGYNEQFF; CDR3nt: TGTGCCAGCGAGAGTACTAGCGGGGGTTACAATGAGCAGTTCTTC
d_gene: .; abundance: .; v_gene: TRBV7-2; j_gene: TRBJ1-4; CDR3aa: CASSYSAWGGNEKLFF; CDR3nt: TGTGCCAGCAGCTACAGTGCTTGGGGGGGTAATGAAAAACTGTTTTTT
d_gene: .; abundance: .; v_gene: TRBV7-6; j_gene: TRBJ1-5; CDR3aa: CASSLAGTSNQPQHF; CDR3nt: TGTGCCAGCAGCTTAGCCGGGACAAGCAATCAGCCCCAGCATTTT
d_gene: TRBD2; abundance: .; v_gene: TRBV3-1/TRBV3-2; j_gene: TRBJ2-7; CDR3aa: CASSRGLAGGYEQYF; CDR3nt: TGTGCCAGCAGCCGAGGACTAGCGGGAGGGTACGAGCAGTACTTC
d_gene: TRBD2; abundance: .; v_gene: TRBV9; j_gene: TRBJ2-1; CDR3aa: CASSVGLAVYEQFF; CDR3nt: TGTGCCAGCAGCGTAGGACTAGCTGTGTATGAGCAGTTCTTC
d_gene: .; abundance: .; v_gene: TRBV11-2; j_gene: TRBJ2-3; CDR3aa: CASSPAGATQYF; CDR3nt: TGTGCCAGCAGTCCCGCCGGGGCTACGCAGTATTTT
d_gene: .; abundance: .; v_gene: TRBV11-2; j_gene: TRBJ2-3; CDR3aa: CASSLLVVDTQYF; CDR3nt: TGTGCCAGCAGCTTACTAGTAGTAGATACGCAGTATTTT
d_gene: .; abundance: .; v_gene: TRBV6-1; j_gene: TRBJ1-1; CDR3aa: CASSYRQPEAFF; CDR3nt: TGTGCCAGCAGTTATCGCCAGCCTGAAGCTTTCTTT
d_gene: .; abundance: few; v_gene: TRBV30; j_gene: TRBJ1-6; CDR3aa: CAWSSQGFGSPLHF; CDR3nt: TGTGCCTGGAGTTCTCAGGGGTTTGGTTCACCCCTCCACTTT
d_gene: .; abundance: .; v_gene: TRBV27; j_gene: TRBJ2-5; CDR3aa: CASSLLAGGNQETQYF; CDR3nt: TGTGCCAGCAGTTTATTGGCGGGCGGGAACCAAGAGACCCAGTACTTC
d_gene: .; abundance: .; v_gene: TRBV5-1; j_gene: TRBJ1-5; CDR3aa: CASSLQVNQPQHF; CDR3nt: TGCGCCAGCAGCTTACAGGTAAATCAGCCCCAGCATTTT
d_gene: .; abundance: .; v_gene: TRBV28; j_gene: TRBJ2-5; CDR3aa: CASLFTGIRETQYF; CDR3nt: TGTGCCAGCCTTTTTACAGGTATCAGGGAGACCCAGTACTTC
d_gene: TRBD2; abundance: .; v_gene: TRBV28; j_gene: TRBJ2-1; CDR3aa: CASSLWSLAGVQDYNEQFF; CDR3nt: TGTGCCAGCAGTTTATGGTCCTTAGCGGGAGTTCAGGATTACAATGAGCAGTTCTTC
d_gene: TRBD1; abundance: .; v_gene: TRBV9; j_gene: TRBJ1-5; CDR3aa: CASSSGGVNQPQHF; CDR3nt: TGTGCCAGCAGTTCAGGGGGTGTCAATCAGCCCCAGCATTTT
d_gene: TRBD1; abundance: .; v_gene: TRBV9; j_gene: TRBJ2-7; CDR3aa: CASSVAGGSSYEQYF; CDR3nt: TGTGCCAGCAGCGTAGCAGGGGGAAGCTCCTACGAGCAGTACTTC
d_gene: .; abundance: .; v_gene: TRBV7-9; j_gene: TRBJ1-1; CDR3aa: CASSSGKSANTEAFF; CDR3nt: TGTGCCAGCAGCTCAGGAAAATCGGCGAACACTGAAGCTTTCTTT
d_gene: .; abundance: .; v_gene: TRBV2; j_gene: TRBJ2-3; CDR3aa: CASSEGPSYTDTQYF; CDR3nt: TGTGCCAGCAGTGAAGGACCGAGTTACACAGATACGCAGTATTTT
d_gene: TRBD2; abundance: once; v_gene: TRBV5-4; j_gene: TRBJ2-1; CDR3aa: CASSSPQWGRGGEQFF; CDR3nt: TGTGCCAGCAGCTCCCCGCAGTGGGGGCGGGGGGGTGAGCAGTTCTTC
d_gene: TRBD2; abundance: .; v_gene: TRBV5-1; j_gene: TRBJ2-7; CDR3aa: CASAQGGDSYEQYF; CDR3nt: TGCGCCAGCGCGCAGGGAGGGGATTCCTACGAGCAGTACTTC
d_gene: TRBD2; abundance: .; v_gene: TRBV18; j_gene: TRBJ2-1; CDR3aa: CASSPPGTSGTYNEQFF; CDR3nt: TGTGCCAGCTCACCTCCCGGGACTAGCGGGACCTACAATGAGCAGTTCTTC
d_gene: TRBD1; abundance: .; v_gene: TRBV28; j_gene: TRBJ2-1; CDR3aa: CASSLWTGLNNEQFF; CDR3nt: TGTGCCAGCAGTTTATGGACAGGGTTGAACAATGAGCAGTTCTTC